This TCR beta chain was sequenced for a study of T cells in Graves' hyperthyroidism and ophthalmopathy. As for the study in general: Peripheral blood was collected at initial diagnosis, before any treatment.

What was amplified from RNA transcripts were TCR beta CDR3 regions. The HTBI set primed first-round TCR CDR3 RT-PCR. TCRdb called the multiplex PCR reads again in MiXCR, with one record for every CDR3 protein. The sample lists around 300,000 distinct CDR3 sequences, about 20% occurring once. Disease duration was under 3 months in the ophthalmopathy patients, who also had a Clinical Activity Score of at least 3 and a NOSPECS grade of at least 4. This CDR3 comprises 15 residues. Trimming took 6 bases from V and 6 from J; bases not matched to a gene: 8. The source of this sequence is a man aged 30 to 39 with Graves' ophthalmopathy. The J gene is TRBJ2-5, the V gene TRBV12-3 or TRBV12-4; 12 bases map to TRBD2. Sample: blood. The CDR3 DNA follows: TGTGCCAGCAGGGAGGGACTAGCGGGTAGGAAGACCCAGTACTTC. Translating gives CASREGLAGRKTQYF.